This TCR beta chain was found in a study of shared clonotypes between healthy human individuals. Study conclusions and caveats: Clonotype sharing among donors, it was expected, would be affected by sequencing depth.

The method was immunoSEQ multiplex PCR; TCRdb's version includes in-frame clones alone and lacks a portion of them. Of about 1.1 million clones in the sample, around three quarters were seen once. Worth noting for this clone: Its specificity is unknown.

CDR3 length: 13 amino acids. The germline gives CDR1 SQVTM, CDR2 ANQGSEA. V lost 4 bases to trimming and J lost 6 bases, with 13 bases between them. Sample: memory CD4+ T cells from PBMCs. Subset here: CD45RA-negative fraction. The chain recombines TRBV29-1 with TRBJ2-1; D is possibly TRBD2 (6 bases). This TCR derives from a man aged 18 to 29 in good health. Some clones in this sample may be carry-over from other donors' samples. The CDR3 DNA reads as TGCAGCGTTGGCAGGACTATGGGCAATGAGCAGTTCTTC. Amino acid sequence: CSVGRTMGNEQFF.